A selection of T cell receptor beta chains follows, all from one sample in a study of lymphopenia after photon versus proton radiotherapy. Some clones are missing from TCRdb's copy, which holds only in-frame ones; the method was immunoSEQ multiplex PCR. The table includes 65,000 to 90,000 clones, less than 95% detected once. Sequencing was performed on peripheral blood, taken from a patient treated with photon-based radiotherapy. These receptors originate from a woman in her thirties or forties with cholangiocarcinoma. Each CDR3 is given with its conserved first and last residue. D genes are given only for firm matches. The listing skips clone size in some rows; elsewhere it reads once, few, many or a size class.

cdr3_nt cdr3_aa d_call j_call clone_size v_call cdr3_length
TGCGCCAGCAGTGAGTCGAACATCTACACAGATACGCAGTATTTT CASSESNIYTDTQYF NA TRBJ2-3 NA TRBV10-1 15
TGTGCCAGCAGTGAAGCGCCCGTAGTTTTATCGCGGGCGTCAGGAAACACCATATATTTT CASSEAPVVLSRASGNTIYF NA TRBJ1-3 NA TRBV6-1 20
TGTGCCAGCAGTTACGGAGCGGGCTTAGATGGCTACACCTTC CASSYGAGLDGYTF NA TRBJ1-2 NA TRBV6-5 14
TGTGCCAGCAGCTTGGAGGGATTCCAAGAGACCCAGTACTTC CASSLEGFQETQYF NA TRBJ2-5 NA TRBV5-4 14
TGTGCCAGCAGTTCCCGACAGGGGGAGAACACTGAAGCTTTCTTT CASSSRQGENTEAFF TRBD1 TRBJ1-1 NA TRBV6-5 15
TGTGCCAGCAGCCAAGAGGCTACGATCGGCGAGCAGTTCTTC CASSQEATIGEQFF NA TRBJ2-1 once TRBV14 14
TGTGCCAGCCGTGATCCTACAGCTGAAGCTTTCTTT CASRDPTAEAFF NA TRBJ1-1 NA TRBV9 12
TGTGCAAGTCGCTCCCCTTCGGGGAGCACAGATACGCAGTATTTT CASRSPSGSTDTQYF NA TRBJ2-3 NA TRBV12-2 15
TGTGCCAGCGCCCACGGTGCGGGGGGGCAAGAGACCCAGTACTTC CASAHGAGGQETQYF TRBD2 TRBJ2-5 NA TRBV28 15
TGTGCCAGCAGGACAGGAGGCAACACCGGGGAGCTGTTTTTT CASRTGGNTGELFF NA TRBJ2-2 NA TRBV6-1 14
TGTGCCATCAGTGATAATAGGAATTATGGCTACACCTTC CAISDNRNYGYTF NA TRBJ1-2 NA TRBV10-3 13
TGTGCCTGGAGTGTATCGCTATCACGTCGGGATACGCAGTATTTT CAWSVSLSRRDTQYF NA TRBJ2-3 NA TRBV30 15
TGTGCCAGCAGCTTAGTCCCGGCGAACACTGAAGCTTTCTTT CASSLVPANTEAFF NA TRBJ1-1 NA TRBV7-2 14
TGTGCCAGTAATCTGGGAAGCTCTGGAAACACCATATATTTT CASNLGSSGNTIYF NA TRBJ1-3 NA TRBV19 14
TGTGCCAGCAGCGCCCAGGGGATCGCTGAAGCTTTCTTT CASSAQGIAEAFF NA TRBJ1-1 NA TRBV5-4 13
TGTGCCAGCAGGCTGACTATTGGGACTGAAGCTTTCTTT CASRLTIGTEAFF NA TRBJ1-1 NA TRBV6-6 13
TGTGCCAGCAGTGACGTACAGACACAGAACACTGAAGCTTTCTTT CASSDVQTQNTEAFF NA TRBJ1-1 NA TRBV6-4 15
TGCAGCGCCGCGGGGGCTGGAGGGGAGCGGGCTTTCTTT CSAAGAGGERAFF NA TRBJ1-1 NA TRBV29-1 13
TGTGCCAGCAGCTCACAGGGGGCGAGAGATAATGAAAAACTGTTTTTT CASSSQGARDNEKLFF TRBD1 TRBJ1-4 NA TRBV5-5 16
TGTGCCAGTAGCAATAGCAGGGGGCTGAATGAGCAGTTCTTC CASSNSRGLNEQFF TRBD1 TRBJ2-1 NA TRBV19 14
TGCGCCAGCAGCCAAGATGAACGGACCGCTCTCACCTTC CASSQDERTALTF NA TRBJ1-2 few TRBV4-3 13
TGTGCCAGCAGCCCCGGGACTCAGGAGACCCAGTACTTC CASSPGTQETQYF NA TRBJ2-5 NA TRBV5-4 13
TGTGCCAGCAGCTACCGCCGAAGGGACGAGCAGTACTTC CASSYRRRDEQYF NA TRBJ2-7 few TRBV27 13
TGTGCCAGCAGTTCTATAGGAGGACAGGGTAGGGCCTACGAGCAGTACTTC CASSSIGGQGRAYEQYF TRBD1 TRBJ2-7 NA TRBV27 17
TGTGCCAGCAGCTTGGTTCAGGGGACGTCCGATACGCAGTATTTT CASSLVQGTSDTQYF NA TRBJ2-3 NA TRBV5-4 15
TGTGCCAGCAGCGTAGACGGGTCATATGGCTACACCTTC CASSVDGSYGYTF NA TRBJ1-2 NA TRBV9 13
TGCAGCGTCGGATCCTCACTCACGAACACCGGGGAGCTGTTTTTT CSVGSSLTNTGELFF NA TRBJ2-2 NA TRBV29-1 15
TGTGCCAGCAGCTTTGCAGGATTTTCGGACGAACTGTTTTTT CASSFAGFSDELFF NA TRBJ1-4 once TRBV7-8 14